This T cell receptor (beta chain) was documented in a study of blood T cell repertoires in COVID-19. For the study at large: The samples span acute and convalescent COVID-19 from the United States, Italy and Spain. Sample material is recorded as cDNA or gDNA derived from T cells, B-cell-depleted T cells, or PBMCs.

Trimming cost V 3 bases and J 5 bases; bases outside gene matches: 10. Germline V lookup: CDR1 DFQATT, CDR2 SNEGSKA (reference sequence). CDR3 length equals 15 residues. In the original workflow: Amplification of reference gene primers provided the estimated nucleated cell counts. Sequencing was performed with immunoSEQ multiplex PCR; in TCRdb, only in-frame clones are kept and a portion is missing. That table supplies the V and J calls and clone size; D and trimming were determined from the DNA. The sample lists over 55,000 clones; over 70% were seen once. The chain couples TRBV20-1 to TRBJ2-1; 7 bases map to TRBD1. This sequence was found in a man in his fifties with active COVID-19. Sequencing was done on a sample of peripheral blood. The CDR3 reads CSASLQGRGHNEQFF. In DNA form, the CDR3 reads TGCAGTGCTAGTTTGCAGGGTAGGGGGCACAATGAGCAGTTCTTC.